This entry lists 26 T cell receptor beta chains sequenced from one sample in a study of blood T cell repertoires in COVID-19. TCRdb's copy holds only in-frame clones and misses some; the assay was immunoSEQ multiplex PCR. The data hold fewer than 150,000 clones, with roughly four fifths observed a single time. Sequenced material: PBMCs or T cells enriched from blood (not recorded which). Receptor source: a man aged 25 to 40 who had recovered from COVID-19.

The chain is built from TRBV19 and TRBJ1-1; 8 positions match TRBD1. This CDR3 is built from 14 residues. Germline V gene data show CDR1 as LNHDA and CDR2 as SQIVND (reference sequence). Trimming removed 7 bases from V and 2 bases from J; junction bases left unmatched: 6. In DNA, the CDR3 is TGTGCCAGTACCAGAGACAGGGGCAACACTGAAGCTTTCTTT. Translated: CASTRDRGNTEAFF.

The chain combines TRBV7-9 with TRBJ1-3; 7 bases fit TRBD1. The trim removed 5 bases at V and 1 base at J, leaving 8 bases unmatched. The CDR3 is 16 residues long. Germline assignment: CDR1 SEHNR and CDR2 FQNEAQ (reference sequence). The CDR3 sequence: CASSDTTGASGNTIYF. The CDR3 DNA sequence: TGTGCCAGCAGCGATACAACAGGGGCTTCTGGAAACACCATATATTTT. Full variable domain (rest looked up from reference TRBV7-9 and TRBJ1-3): DTGVSQNPRHKITKRGQNVTFRCDPISEHNRLYWYRQTLGQGPEFLTYFQNEAQLEKSRLLSDRFSAERPKGSFSTLEIQRTEQGDSAMYLCASSDTTGASGNTIYFGEGSWLTVV.

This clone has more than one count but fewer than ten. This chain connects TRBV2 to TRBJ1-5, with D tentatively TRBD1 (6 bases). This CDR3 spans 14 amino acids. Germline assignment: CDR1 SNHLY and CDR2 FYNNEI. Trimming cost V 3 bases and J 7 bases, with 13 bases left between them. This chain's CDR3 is CASSEGRGGQPQHF. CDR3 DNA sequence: TGTGCCAGCAGTGAGGGCAGGGGTGGGCAGCCCCAGCATTTT.

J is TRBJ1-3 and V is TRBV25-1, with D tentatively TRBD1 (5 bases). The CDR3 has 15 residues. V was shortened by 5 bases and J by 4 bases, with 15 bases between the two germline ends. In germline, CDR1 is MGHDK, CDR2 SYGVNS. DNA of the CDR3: TGTGCCAGCAGTCCAGCGGGGGGGTACGGAAACACCATATATTTT. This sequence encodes CASSPAGGYGNTIYF. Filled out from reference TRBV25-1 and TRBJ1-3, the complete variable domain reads EADIYQTPRYLVIGTGKKITLECSQTMGHDKMYWYQQDPGMELHLIHYSYGVNSTEKGDLSSESTVSRIRTEHFPLTLESARPSHTSQYLCASSPAGGYGNTIYFGEGSWLTVV.

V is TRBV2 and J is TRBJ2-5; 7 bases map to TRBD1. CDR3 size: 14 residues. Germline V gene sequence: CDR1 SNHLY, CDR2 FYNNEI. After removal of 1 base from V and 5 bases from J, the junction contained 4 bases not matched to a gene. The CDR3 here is CASSEDRGWETQYF. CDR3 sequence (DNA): TGTGCCAGCAGTGAAGACAGGGGCTGGGAGACCCAGTACTTC.

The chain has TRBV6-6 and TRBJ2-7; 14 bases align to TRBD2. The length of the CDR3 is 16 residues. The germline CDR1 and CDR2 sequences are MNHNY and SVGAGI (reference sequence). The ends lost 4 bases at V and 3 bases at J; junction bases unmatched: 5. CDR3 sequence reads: CASSSSGTSGSYEQYF. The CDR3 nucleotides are TGTGCCAGCAGTTCATCCGGGACTAGCGGGAGCTACGAGCAGTACTTC.

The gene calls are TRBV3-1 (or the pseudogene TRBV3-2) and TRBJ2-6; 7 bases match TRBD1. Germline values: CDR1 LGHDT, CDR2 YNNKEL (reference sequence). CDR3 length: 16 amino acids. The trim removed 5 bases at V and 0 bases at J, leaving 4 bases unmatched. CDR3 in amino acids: CASSETGDSGANVLTF. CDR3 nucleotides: TGTGCCAGCAGCGAAACAGGGGACTCTGGGGCCAACGTCCTGACTTTC.

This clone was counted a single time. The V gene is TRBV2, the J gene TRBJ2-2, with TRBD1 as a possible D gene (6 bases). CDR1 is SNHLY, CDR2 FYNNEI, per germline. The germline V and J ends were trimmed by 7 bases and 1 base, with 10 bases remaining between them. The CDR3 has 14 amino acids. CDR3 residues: CASKVTGNTGELFF. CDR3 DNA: TGTGCCAGCAAGGTGACAGGGAACACCGGGGAGCTGTTTTTT.

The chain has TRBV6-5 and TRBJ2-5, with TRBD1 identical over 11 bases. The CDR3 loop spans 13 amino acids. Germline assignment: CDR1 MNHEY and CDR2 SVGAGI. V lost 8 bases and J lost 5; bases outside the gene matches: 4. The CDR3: CASGQGARETQYF. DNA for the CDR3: TGTGCCAGCGGACAGGGGGCTAGGGAGACCCAGTACTTC.

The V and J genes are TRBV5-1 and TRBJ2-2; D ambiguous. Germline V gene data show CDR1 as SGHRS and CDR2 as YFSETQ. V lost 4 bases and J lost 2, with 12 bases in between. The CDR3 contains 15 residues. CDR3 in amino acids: CASSPVRHNTGELFF. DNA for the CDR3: TGCGCCAGCAGCCCGGTTCGTCATAACACCGGGGAGCTGTTTTTT. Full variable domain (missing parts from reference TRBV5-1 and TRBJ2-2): KAGVTQTPRYLIKTRGQQVTLSCSPISGHRSVSWYQQTPGQGLQFLFEYFSETQRNKGNFPGRFSGRQFSNSRSEMNVSTLELGDSALYLCASSPVRHNTGELFFGEGSRLTVL.

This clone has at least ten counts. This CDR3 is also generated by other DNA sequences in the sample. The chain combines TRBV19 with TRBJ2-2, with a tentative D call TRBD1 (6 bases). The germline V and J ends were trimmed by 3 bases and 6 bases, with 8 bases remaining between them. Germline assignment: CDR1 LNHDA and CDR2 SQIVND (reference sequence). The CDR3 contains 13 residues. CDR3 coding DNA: TGTGCCAGTAGTATCCAGGGGTCCGGGGAGCTGTTTTTT. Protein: CASSIQGSGELFF.

The CDR3 DNA is TGTGCCAGCAGCGTAGGCCCCGCAGGCCTGGGAGCCGGAAACACCATATATTTT. Translated, it gives CASSVGPAGLGAGNTIYF. V usage is TRBV9 and J usage is TRBJ1-3; D gene unclear. This CDR3 comprises 18 residues. Trimming took off 0 bases at V and 4 bases at J, with 20 bases between the two ends. CDR1 and CDR2 (germline): SGDLS, YYNGEE.

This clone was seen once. CDR3 nucleotides: TGCAGCTCAGAACACAGGGGGCACACTGAAGCTTTCTTT. Amino acid sequence: CSSEHRGHTEAFF. The chain recombines TRBV29-1 with TRBJ1-1; 9 nucleotides line up with TRBD1. V dropped 8 bases and J dropped 3; count of bases not matched to a gene: 7. The germline gives CDR1 SQVTM, CDR2 ANQGSEA. The CDR3 sequence is 13 residues long.

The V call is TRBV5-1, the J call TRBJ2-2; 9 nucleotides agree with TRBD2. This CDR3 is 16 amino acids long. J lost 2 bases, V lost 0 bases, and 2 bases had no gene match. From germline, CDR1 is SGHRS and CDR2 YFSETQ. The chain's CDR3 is CASSLVLAGNTGELFF. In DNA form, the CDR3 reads TGCGCCAGCAGCTTGGTCCTAGCGGGAAACACCGGGGAGCTGTTTTTT.

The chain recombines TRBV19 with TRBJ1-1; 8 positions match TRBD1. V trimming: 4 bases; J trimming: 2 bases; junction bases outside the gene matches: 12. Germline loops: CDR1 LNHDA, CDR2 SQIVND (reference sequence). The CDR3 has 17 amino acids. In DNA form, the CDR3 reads TGTGCCAGTAGTAAGGACAGGGAGGGCGGGCCAAACACTGAAGCTTTCTTT. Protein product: CASSKDREGGPNTEAFF.

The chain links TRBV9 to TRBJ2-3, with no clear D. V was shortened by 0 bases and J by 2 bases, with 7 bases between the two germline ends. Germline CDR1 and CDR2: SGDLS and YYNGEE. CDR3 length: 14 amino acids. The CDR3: CASSVGRLTDTQYF. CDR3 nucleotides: TGTGCCAGCAGCGTAGGGCGGCTCACAGATACGCAGTATTTT.

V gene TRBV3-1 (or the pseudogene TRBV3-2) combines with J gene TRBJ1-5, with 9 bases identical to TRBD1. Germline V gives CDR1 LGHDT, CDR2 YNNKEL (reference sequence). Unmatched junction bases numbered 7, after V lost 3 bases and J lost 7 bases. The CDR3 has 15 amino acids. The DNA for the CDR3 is TGTGCCAGCAGCCACGGGGGACAGGGTGGACAGCCCCAGCATTTT. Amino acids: CASSHGGQGGQPQHF.

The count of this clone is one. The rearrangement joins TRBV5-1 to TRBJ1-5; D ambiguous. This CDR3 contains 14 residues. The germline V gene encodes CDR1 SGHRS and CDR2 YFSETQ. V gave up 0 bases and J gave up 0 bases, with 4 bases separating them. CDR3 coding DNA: TGCGCCAGCAGCTTGGGCAGTAGCAATCAGCCCCAGCATTTT. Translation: CASSLGSSNQPQHF.

As DNA, the CDR3 is TGTGCCAGCAGCGACTCGACAGGGGAGGACTATGGCTACACCTTC. This sequence encodes CASSDSTGEDYGYTF. The rearrangement uses TRBV9 and TRBJ1-2; 8 nucleotides line up with TRBD1. The V and J ends lost 3 bases and 3 bases, in that order; junction bases with no gene match: 7. Germline lookup yields CDR1 SGDLS and CDR2 YYNGEE. This CDR3 is 15 amino acids long.

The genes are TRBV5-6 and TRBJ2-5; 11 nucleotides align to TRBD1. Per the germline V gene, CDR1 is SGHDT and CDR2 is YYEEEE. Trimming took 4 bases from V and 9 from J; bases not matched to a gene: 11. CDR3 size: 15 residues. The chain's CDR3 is CASSLGQGAAGAQYF. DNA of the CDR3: TGTGCCAGCAGCCTCGGACAGGGGGCGGCTGGGGCCCAGTACTTC.

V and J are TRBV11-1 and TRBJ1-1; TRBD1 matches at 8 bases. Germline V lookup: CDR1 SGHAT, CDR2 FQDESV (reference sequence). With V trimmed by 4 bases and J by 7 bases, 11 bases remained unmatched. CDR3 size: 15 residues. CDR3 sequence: CASSSPQGARGEAFF. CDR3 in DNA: TGTGCCAGCAGCTCACCCCAGGGGGCTAGGGGTGAAGCTTTCTTT. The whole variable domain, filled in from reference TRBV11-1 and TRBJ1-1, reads EAEVAQSPRYKITEKSQAVAFWCDPISGHATLYWYRQILGQGPELLVQFQDESVVDDSQLPKDRFSAERLKGVDSTLKIQPAELGDSAMYLCASSSPQGARGEAFFGQGTRLTVV.

The CDR3 DNA reads as TGCGCCAGCAGCTTGAGTTCCACACAAGAGACCCAGTACTTC. Amino acids: CASSLSSTQETQYF. The chain recombines TRBV5-1 with TRBJ2-5; unclear D gene. The CDR3 has 14 amino acids. Germline V gives CDR1 SGHRS, CDR2 YFSETQ. Trimming removed 1 base at V and 2 bases at J, with 9 bases between.

The CDR3 here is CASSETTSPGNEQFF. For the CDR3, the DNA is TGTGCCAGCAGTGAAACCACTAGCCCAGGCAATGAGCAGTTCTTC. The chain links TRBV6-1 to TRBJ2-1; a weak D match, TRBD2 (6 bases). From germline, CDR1 is MNHNS and CDR2 SASEGT. This CDR3 contains 15 residues. The ends were cut back, 2 bases at V and 6 bases at J, with 14 bases in the middle.

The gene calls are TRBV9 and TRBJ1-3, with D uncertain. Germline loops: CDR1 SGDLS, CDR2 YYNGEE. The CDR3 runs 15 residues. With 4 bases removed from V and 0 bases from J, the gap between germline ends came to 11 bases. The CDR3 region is CASSPSPRSGNTIYF. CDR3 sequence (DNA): TGTGCCAGCAGCCCCTCTCCGCGCTCTGGAAACACCATATATTTT. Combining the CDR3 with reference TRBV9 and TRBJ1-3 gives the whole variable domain DSGVTQTPKHLITATGQRVTLRCSPRSGDLSVYWYQQSLDQGLQFLIQYYNGEERAKGNILERFSAQQFPDLHSELNLSSLELGDSALYFCASSPSPRSGNTIYFGEGSWLTVV.

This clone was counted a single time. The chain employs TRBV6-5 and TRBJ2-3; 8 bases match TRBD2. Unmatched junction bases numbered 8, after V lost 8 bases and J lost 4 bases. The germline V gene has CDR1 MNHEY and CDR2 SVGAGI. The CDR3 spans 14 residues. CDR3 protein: CASSPPGGADTQYF. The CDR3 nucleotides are TGTGCCAGCTCCCCCCCGGGGGGGGCAGATACGCAGTATTTT.

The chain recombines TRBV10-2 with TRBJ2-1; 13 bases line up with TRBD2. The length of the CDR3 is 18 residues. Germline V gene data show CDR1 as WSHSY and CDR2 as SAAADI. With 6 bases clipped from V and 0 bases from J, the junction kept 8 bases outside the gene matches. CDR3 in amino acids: CASRGTSGGGSSYNEQFF. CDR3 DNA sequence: TGCGCCAGCAGGGGAACTAGCGGGGGGGGGAGCTCCTACAATGAGCAGTTCTTC.